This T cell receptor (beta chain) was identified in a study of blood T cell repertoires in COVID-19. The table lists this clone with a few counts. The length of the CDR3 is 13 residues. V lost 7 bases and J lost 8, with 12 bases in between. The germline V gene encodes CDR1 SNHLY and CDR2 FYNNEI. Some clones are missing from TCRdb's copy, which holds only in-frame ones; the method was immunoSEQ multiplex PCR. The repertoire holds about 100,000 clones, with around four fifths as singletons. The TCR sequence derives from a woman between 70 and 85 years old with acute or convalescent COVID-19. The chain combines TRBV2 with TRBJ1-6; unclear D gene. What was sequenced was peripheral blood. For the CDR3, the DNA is TGTGCCAGCATGCGGTTGAGGGATTCACCCCTCCACTTT. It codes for CASMRLRDSPLHF. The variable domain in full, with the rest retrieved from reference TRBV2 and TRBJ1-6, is EPEVTQTPSHQVTQMGQEVILRCVPISNHLYFYWYRQILGQKVEFLVSFYNNEISEKSEIFDDQFSVERPDGSNFTLKIRSTKLEDSAMYFCASMRLRDSPLHFGNGTRLTVT.